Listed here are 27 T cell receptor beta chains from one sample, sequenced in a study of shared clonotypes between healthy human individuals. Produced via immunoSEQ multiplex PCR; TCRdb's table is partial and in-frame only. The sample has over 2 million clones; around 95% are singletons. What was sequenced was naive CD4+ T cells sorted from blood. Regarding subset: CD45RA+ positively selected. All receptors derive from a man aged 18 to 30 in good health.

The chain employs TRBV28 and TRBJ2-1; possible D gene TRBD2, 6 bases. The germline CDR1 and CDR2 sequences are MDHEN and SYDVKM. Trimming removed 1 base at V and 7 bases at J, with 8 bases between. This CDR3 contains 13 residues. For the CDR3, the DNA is TGTGCCAGCAGTTTATCAGGGAGGAATGAGCAGTTCTTC. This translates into CASSLSGRNEQFF.

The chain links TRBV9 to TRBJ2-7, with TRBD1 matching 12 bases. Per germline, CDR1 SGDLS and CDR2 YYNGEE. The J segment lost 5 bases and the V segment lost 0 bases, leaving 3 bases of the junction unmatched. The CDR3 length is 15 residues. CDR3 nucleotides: TGTGCCAGCAGCGTAGGGGACAGGGGGCGCGACGAGCAGTACTTC. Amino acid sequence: CASSVGDRGRDEQYF.

The CDR3 region is CSATTGEPQHF. The CDR3 nucleotides are TGCAGTGCAACCACCGGTGAGCCCCAGCATTTT. The chain couples TRBV20-1 to TRBJ1-5; no clear D. Germline assignment: CDR1 DFQATT and CDR2 SNEGSKA (reference sequence). With 6 bases removed from V and 8 bases from J, the gap between germline ends came to 11 bases. The CDR3 is made up of 11 amino acids.

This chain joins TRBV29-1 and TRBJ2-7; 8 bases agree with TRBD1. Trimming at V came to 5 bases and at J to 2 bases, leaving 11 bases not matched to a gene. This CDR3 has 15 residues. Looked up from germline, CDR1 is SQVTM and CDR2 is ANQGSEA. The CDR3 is CSVFSPDRAPYEQYF. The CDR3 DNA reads TGCAGCGTTTTCTCTCCGGACAGGGCGCCCTACGAGCAGTACTTC.

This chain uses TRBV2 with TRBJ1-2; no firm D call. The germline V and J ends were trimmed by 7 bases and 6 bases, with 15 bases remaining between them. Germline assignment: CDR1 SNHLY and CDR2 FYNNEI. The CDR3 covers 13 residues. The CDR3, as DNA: TGTGCCAGCAATCGGGAAGGGAGGAATGGCTACACCTTC. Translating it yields CASNREGRNGYTF.

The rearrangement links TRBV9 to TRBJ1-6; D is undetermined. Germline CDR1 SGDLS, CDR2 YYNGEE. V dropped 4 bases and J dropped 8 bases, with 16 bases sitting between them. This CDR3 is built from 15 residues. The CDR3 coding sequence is TGTGCCAGCAGCCCAAGTGGCCAGAGCTATTCACCCCTCCACTTT. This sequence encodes CASSPSGQSYSPLHF.

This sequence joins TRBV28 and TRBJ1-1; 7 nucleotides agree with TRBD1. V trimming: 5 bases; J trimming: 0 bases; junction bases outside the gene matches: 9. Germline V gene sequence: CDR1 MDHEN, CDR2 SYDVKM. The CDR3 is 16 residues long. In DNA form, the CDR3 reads TGTGCCAGCAGTAACCGAGAGGGGGCCATGAACACTGAAGCTTTCTTT. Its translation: CASSNREGAMNTEAFF.

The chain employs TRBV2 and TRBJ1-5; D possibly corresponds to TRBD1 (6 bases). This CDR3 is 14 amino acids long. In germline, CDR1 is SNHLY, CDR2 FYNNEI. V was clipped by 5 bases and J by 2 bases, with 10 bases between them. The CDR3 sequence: CASSPGQRNQPQHF. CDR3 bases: TGTGCCAGCAGTCCGGGACAACGCAATCAGCCCCAGCATTTT.

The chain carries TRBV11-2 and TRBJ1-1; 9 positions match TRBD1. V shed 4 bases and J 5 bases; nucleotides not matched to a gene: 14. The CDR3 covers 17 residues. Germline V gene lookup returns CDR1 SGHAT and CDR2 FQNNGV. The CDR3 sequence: CASSSLGDRVIRTEAFF. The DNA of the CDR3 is TGTGCCAGCAGCTCCCTCGGGGACAGGGTGATCCGGACTGAAGCTTTCTTT.

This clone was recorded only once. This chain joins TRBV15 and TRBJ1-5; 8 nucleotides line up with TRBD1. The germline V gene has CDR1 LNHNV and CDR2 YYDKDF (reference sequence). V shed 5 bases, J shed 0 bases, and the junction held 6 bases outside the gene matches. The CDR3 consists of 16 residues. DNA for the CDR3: TGTGCCACCAGCCAGGGGACAGGATTTAGCAATCAGCCCCAGCATTTT. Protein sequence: CATSQGTGFSNQPQHF.

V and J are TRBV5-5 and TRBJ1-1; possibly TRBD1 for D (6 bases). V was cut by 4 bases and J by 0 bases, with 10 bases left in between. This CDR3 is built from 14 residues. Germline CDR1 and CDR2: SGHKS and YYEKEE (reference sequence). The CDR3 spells CASSQGTVNTEAFF. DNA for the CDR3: TGTGCCAGCAGCCAGGGGACCGTGAACACTGAAGCTTTCTTT.

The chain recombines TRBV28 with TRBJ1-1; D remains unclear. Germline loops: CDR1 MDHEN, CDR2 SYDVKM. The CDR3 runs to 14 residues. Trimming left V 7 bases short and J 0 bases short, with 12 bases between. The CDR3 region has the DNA TGTGCCAGCAAAACCGGGGTAATGAACACTGAAGCTTTCTTT. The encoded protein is CASKTGVMNTEAFF. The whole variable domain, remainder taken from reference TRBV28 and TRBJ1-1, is DVKVTQSSRYLVKRTGEKVFLECVQDMDHENMFWYRQDPGLGLRLIYFSYDVKMKEKGDIPEGYSVSREKKERFSLILESASTNQTSMYLCASKTGVMNTEAFFGQGTRLTVV.

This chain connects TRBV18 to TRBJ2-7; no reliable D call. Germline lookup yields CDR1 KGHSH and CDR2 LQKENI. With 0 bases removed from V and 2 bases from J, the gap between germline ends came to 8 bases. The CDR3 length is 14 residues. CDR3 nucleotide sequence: TGTGCCAGCTCACCACCGGGGTTCCCCTACGAGCAGTACTTC. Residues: CASSPPGFPYEQYF.

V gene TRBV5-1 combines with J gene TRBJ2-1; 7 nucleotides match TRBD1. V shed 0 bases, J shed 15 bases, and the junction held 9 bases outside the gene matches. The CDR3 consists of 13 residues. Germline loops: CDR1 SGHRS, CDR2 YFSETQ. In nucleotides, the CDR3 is TGCGCCAGCAGCTTGGCCACAGGGGCACGCCGGTTCTTC. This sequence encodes CASSLATGARRFF.

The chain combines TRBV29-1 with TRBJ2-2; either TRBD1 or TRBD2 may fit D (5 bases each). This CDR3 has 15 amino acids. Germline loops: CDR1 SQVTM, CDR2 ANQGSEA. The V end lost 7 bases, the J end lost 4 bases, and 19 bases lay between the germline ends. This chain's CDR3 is CSAGSAGSATGELFF. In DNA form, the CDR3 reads TGCAGCGCCGGGTCGGCAGGGAGCGCCACCGGGGAGCTGTTTTTT.

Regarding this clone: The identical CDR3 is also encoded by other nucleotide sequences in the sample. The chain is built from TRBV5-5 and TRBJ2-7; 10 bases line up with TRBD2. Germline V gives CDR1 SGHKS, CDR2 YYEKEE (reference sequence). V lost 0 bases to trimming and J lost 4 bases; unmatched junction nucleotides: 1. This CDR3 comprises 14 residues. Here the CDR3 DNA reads TGTGCCAGCAGCTTGGCTAGCGGGAGTTACGAGCAGTACTTC. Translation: CASSLASGSYEQYF.

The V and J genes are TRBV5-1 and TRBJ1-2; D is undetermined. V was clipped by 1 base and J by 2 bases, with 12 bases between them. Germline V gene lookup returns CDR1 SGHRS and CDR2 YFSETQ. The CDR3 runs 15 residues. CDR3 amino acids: CASSLTPTENYGYTF. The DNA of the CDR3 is TGCGCCAGCAGCTTGACCCCCACGGAGAACTATGGCTACACCTTC. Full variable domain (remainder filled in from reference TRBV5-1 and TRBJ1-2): KAGVTQTPRYLIKTRGQQVTLSCSPISGHRSVSWYQQTPGQGLQFLFEYFSETQRNKGNFPGRFSGRQFSNSRSEMNVSTLELGDSALYLCASSLTPTENYGYTFGSGTRLTVV.

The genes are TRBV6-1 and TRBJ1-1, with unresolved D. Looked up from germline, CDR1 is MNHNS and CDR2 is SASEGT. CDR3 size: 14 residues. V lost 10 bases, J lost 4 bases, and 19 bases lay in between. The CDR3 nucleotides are TGTGCCACCAAGGAGGTCGGCGTAACCACTGAAGCTTTCTTT. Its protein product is CATKEVGVTTEAFF.

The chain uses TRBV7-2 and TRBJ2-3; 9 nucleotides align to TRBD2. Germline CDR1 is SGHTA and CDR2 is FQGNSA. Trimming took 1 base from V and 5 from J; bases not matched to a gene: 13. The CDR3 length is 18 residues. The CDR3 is CASSLVPGIAGDQDTQYF. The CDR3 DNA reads TGTGCCAGCAGCTTAGTTCCGGGAATAGCGGGAGATCAAGATACGCAGTATTTT.

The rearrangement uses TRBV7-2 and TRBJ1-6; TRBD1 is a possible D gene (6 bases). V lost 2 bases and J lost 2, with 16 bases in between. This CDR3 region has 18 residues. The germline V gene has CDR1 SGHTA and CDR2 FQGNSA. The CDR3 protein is CASSLWGGTHPYNSPLHF. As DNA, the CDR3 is TGTGCCAGCAGCTTATGGGGGGGGACACATCCCTATAATTCACCCCTCCACTTT.

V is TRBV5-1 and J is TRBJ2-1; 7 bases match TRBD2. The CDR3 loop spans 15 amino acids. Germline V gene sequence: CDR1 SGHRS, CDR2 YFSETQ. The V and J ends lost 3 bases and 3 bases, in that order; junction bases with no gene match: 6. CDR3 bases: TGCGCCAGCAGCTCTACGGGGGGTAACTACAATGAGCAGTTCTTC. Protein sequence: CASSSTGGNYNEQFF.

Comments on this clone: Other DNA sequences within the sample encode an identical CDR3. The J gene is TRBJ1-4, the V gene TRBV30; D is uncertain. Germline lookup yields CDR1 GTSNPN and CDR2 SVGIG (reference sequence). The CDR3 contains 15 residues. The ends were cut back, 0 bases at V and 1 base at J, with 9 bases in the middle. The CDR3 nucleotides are TGTGCCTGGAGTGTACGTCGGGGAACTAATGAAAAACTGTTTTTT. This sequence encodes CAWSVRRGTNEKLFF.

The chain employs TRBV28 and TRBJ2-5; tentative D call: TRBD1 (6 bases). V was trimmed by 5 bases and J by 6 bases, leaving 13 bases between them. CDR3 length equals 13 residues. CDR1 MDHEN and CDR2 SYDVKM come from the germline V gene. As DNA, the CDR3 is TGTGCCAGCAGTCCGACAGGCCGAAAGACCCAGTACTTC. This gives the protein CASSPTGRKTQYF.

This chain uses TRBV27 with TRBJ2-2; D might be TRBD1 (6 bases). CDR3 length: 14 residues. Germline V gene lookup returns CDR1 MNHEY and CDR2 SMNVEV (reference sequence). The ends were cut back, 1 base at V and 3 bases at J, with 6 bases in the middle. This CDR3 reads CASSLYRDTGELFF. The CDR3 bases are TGTGCCAGCAGTTTATACAGGGACACCGGGGAGCTGTTTTTT.

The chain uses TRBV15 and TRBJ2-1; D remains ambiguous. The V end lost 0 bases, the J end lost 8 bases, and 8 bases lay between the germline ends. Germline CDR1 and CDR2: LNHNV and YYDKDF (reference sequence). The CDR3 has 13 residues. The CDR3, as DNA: TGTGCCACCAGCAGAGATCAAGGGTATGAGCAGTTCTTC. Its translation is CATSRDQGYEQFF.

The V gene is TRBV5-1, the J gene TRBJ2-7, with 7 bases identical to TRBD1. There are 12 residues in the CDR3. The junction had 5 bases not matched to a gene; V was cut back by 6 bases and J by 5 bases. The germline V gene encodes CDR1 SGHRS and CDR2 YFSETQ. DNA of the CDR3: TGCGCCAGCAATATCGACAGGGACGAGCAGTACTTC. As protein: CASNIDRDEQYF.

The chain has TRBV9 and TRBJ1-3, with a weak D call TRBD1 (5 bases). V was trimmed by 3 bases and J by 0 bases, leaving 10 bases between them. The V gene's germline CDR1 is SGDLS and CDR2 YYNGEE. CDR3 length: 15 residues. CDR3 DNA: TGTGCCAGCAGCGCCCAGGGACCCTCTGGAAACACCATATATTTT. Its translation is CASSAQGPSGNTIYF.